The clone carrying this T cell receptor (beta chain) came up a few times. Its antigen is unidentified. This entry is derived from a study of T cells after yellow fever vaccination. As for the study in general: Fractions of limited cellularity were prepared by means of SMART-Seq v4 Ultra Low Input. Broader study findings: Contamination of FACS-sorted repertoires by abundant clonotypes from the bulk population could occur. Re-detected after boosting: most primary clones, 96% of CD4 and less than 90% of CD8.

In TCRdb, the 5' RACE reads were re-called with MiXCR into one record per CDR3 protein. The sample lists hundreds of thousands of distinct CDR3 sequences, over 4% occurring once. V lost 6 bases and J lost 4, with 21 bases in between. The CDR3 covers 16 residues. Germline lookup yields CDR1 LNHDA and CDR2 SQIVND (reference sequence). Sample: PBMCs, taken 5 days after the yellow fever booster vaccination. This chain uses TRBV19 with TRBJ2-5; TRBD1 is a possible D gene (6 bases). The clonotype comes from a man younger than 35 who received the YFV17D yellow fever vaccine. The CDR3 DNA follows: TGTGCCAGTAGGACCTTTGGGACAACAGGACGAGAGACCCAGTACTTC. Translation: CASRTFGTTGRETQYF.